This T cell receptor beta chain was sequenced during a study of early T cells in non-severe SARS-CoV-2 infection. Study overall: Alpha and beta chains were unpaired, from unsorted whole-blood bulk RNA.

The sample holds many counts of this clonotype. Its antigen is unknown. Germline V gene data show CDR1 as SGHDN and CDR2 as FVKESK. CDR3 size: 14 residues. The V segment lost 4 bases and the J segment 9 bases; nucleotides outside the gene matches: 9. TCRdb independently ran MiXCR on the 5' RACE reads; one entry per CDR3 protein. The repertoire holds 70,000 to 85,000 distinct CDR3 sequences, with approximately 5% as singletons. General study findings and limits: VDJdb matches were skewed toward anti-spike CD8 T cell responses.

The material sequenced was whole blood, taken at baseline. The TCR sequence derives from an adult who was a healthcare worker with PCR-confirmed SARS-CoV-2 infection or an uninfected control (not recorded which). This chain joins TRBV14 and TRBJ1-1; 9 bases are shared with TRBD1. The CDR3 sequence: CASSPAGTGFQAFF. The DNA of the CDR3 is TGTGCCAGCAGCCCCGCCGGGACAGGGTTTCAAGCTTTCTTT.